The clone carrying this TCR beta chain was seen only a few times. The antigen is unknown. The CDR3 loop spans 16 amino acids. Trimming took 7 bases from V and 2 from J, leaving 24 bases between them. Germline V gene data show CDR1 as SQVTM and CDR2 as ANQGSEA. It was ten milliliters of peripheral blood that were drawn from each donor. The sample comes from a study of blood T cells in healthy people across ages. Study outcomes and limitations: It was the long-lived donors that had more naive CD4+ cells and higher diversity than aged donors. In older individuals, TCR beta diversity per million T cells was lower, falling roughly linearly with age.

Alongside a J-beta primer mix, a sample-barcoded 5' primer served in a second PCR lasting roughly 6 to 11 cycles. TCRdb recomputed calls from the 5' RACE reads with MiXCR, one row per CDR3 protein. Here the sample spans 700,000 or so distinct CDR3 sequences, about 43% being singletons. This sequence was found in an elderly man in good health. Sample: blood. The chain combines TRBV29-1 with TRBJ2-7; maybe TRBD1 (6 bases). The CDR3: CSATLRGQTTPYEQYF. Here the CDR3 DNA reads TGCAGCGCCACTCTAAGGGGACAAACAACCCCCTACGAGCAGTACTTC.